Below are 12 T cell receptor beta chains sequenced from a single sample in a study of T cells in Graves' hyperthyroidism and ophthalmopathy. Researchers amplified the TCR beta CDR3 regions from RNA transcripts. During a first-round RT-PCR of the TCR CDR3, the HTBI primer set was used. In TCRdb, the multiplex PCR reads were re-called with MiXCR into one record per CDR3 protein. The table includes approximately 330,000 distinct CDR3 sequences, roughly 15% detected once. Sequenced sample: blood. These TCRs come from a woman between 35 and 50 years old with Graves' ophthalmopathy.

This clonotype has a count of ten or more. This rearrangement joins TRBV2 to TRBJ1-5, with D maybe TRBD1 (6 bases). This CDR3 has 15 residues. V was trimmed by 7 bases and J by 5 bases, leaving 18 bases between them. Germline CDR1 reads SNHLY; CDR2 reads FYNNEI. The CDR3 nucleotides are TGTGCCAGCACCCGTTCCGGGGGGCTTGATCAGCCCCAGCATTTT. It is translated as CASTRSGGLDQPQHF.

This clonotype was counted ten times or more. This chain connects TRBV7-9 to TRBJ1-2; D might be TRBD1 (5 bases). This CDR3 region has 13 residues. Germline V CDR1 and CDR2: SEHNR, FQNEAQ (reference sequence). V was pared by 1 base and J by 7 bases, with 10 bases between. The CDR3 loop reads CASSLGGTGGYTF. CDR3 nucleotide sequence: TGTGCCAGCAGCTTAGGGGGGACTGGTGGCTACACCTTC.

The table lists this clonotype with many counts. CDR3 DNA: TGTGCCAGCAGCTTGACTAGCGGGAGCATTGAGCAGTTCTTC. Protein product: CASSLTSGSIEQFF. This rearrangement joins TRBV5-6 to TRBJ2-1, with TRBD2 identical over 11 bases. The germline V gene has CDR1 SGHDT and CDR2 YYEEEE. CDR3 length: 14 amino acids. V trimming: 1 base; J trimming: 9 bases; junction bases outside the gene matches: 3.

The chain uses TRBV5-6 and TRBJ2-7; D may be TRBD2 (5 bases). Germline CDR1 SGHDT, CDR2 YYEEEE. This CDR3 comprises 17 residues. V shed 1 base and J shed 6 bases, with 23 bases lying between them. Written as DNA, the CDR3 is TGTGCCAGCAGCTTGTTCGAGGGAGCAACGATACCCAGCGAGCAGTACTTC. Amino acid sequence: CASSLFEGATIPSEQYF.

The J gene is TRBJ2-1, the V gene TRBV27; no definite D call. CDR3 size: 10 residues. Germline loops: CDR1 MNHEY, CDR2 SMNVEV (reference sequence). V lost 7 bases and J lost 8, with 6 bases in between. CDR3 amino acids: CASKDDEQFF. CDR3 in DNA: TGTGCCAGCAAGGATGATGAGCAGTTCTTC.

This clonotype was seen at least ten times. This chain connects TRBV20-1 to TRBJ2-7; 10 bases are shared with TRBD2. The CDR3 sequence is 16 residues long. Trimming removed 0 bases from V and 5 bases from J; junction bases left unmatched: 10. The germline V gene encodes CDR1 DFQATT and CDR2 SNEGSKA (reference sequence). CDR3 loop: CSARDLSGRGRNEQYF. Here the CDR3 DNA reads TGCAGTGCTAGAGATCTCAGCGGGAGGGGACGAAACGAGCAGTACTTC.

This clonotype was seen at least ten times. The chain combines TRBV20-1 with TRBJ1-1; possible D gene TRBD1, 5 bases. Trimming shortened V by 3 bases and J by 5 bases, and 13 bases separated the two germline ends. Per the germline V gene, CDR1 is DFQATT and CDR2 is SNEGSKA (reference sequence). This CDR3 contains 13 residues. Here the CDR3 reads CSARNRWGTEAFF. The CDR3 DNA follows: TGCAGTGCTAGGAACAGGTGGGGGACTGAAGCTTTCTTT.

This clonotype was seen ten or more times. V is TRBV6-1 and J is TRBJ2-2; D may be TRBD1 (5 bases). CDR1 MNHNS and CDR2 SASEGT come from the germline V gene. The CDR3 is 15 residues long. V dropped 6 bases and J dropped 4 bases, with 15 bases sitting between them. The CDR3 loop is CASRVTGDATGELFF. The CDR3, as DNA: TGTGCCAGCAGAGTAACAGGTGACGCCACCGGGGAGCTGTTTTTT.

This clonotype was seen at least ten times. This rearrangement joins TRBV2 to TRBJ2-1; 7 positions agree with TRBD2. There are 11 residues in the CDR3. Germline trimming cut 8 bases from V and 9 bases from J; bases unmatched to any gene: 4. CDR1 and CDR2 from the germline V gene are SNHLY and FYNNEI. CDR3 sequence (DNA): TGTGCCAGCCAGCGGGGCGCTGAGCAGTTCTTC. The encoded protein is CASQRGAEQFF.

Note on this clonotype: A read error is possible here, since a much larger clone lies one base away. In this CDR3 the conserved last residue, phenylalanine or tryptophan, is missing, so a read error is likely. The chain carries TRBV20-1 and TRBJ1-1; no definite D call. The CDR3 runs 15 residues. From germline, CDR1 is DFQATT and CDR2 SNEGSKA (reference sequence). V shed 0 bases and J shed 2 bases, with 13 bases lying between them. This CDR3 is CSAREGTPGNTEAFS. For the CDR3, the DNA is TGCAGTGCTAGAGAAGGAACACCGGGAAACACTGAAGCTTTCTCT.

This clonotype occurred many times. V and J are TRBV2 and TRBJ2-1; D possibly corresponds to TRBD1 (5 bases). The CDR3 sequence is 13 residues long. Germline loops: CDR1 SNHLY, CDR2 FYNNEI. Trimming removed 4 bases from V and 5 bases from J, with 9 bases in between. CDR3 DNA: TGTGCCAGCAGTGTAGGACACAACAATGAGCAGTTCTTC. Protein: CASSVGHNNEQFF.

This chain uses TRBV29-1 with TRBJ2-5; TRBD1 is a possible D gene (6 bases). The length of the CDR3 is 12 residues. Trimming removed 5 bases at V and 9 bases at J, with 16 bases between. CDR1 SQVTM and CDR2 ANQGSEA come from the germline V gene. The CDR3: CSVSSGAGAQYF. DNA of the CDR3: TGCAGCGTTTCATCAGGGGCAGGGGCCCAGTACTTC.